Following are 32 T cell receptor beta chains from one sample sequenced in a study of cytomegalovirus exposure and HLA in healthy donors. This PCR relied on a set of 60 Vbeta primers and 13 Jbeta primers. Only in-frame clones appear in the TCRdb table, and some are missing; sequencing was by immunoSEQ multiplex PCR. The repertoire holds under 200,000 clones, approximately 80% seen once, with approximately 2.5% in the top ten. Sequenced: PBMCs. The source is a man between 60 and 75 years old in good health and CMV-seronegative.

V usage is TRBV15 and J usage is TRBJ2-6; a weak D match, TRBD1 (6 bases). CDR1 LNHNV and CDR2 YYDKDF come from the germline V gene (reference sequence). V gave up 2 bases and J gave up 2 bases, with 7 bases separating them. This CDR3 has 15 residues. The CDR3 sequence is CATSRTGPGANVLTF. CDR3 nucleotide sequence: TGTGCCACCAGCAGAACAGGGCCTGGGGCCAACGTCCTGACTTTC.

The V and J genes are TRBV19 and TRBJ2-3; 8 positions agree with TRBD1. Germline V gene data show CDR1 as LNHDA and CDR2 as SQIVND (reference sequence). Germline trimming cut 7 bases from V and 7 bases from J; bases unmatched to any gene: 7. The CDR3 consists of 13 residues. As DNA, the CDR3 is TGTGCCAGTACCAAGGACAGGGAAAATACGCAGTATTTT. Translating it yields CASTKDRENTQYF.

The gene calls are TRBV2 and TRBJ2-1; 13 positions agree with TRBD2. CDR3 length: 15 amino acids. CDR1 is SNHLY and CDR2 is FYNNEI in the germline V gene. Trimming at V came to 2 bases and at J to 7 bases, leaving 2 bases not matched to a gene. The CDR3 spells CASSERGLAGNEQFF. CDR3 bases: TGTGCCAGCAGTGAACGGGGACTAGCGGGGAATGAGCAGTTCTTC. Combining the CDR3 with reference TRBV2 and TRBJ2-1 gives the whole variable domain EPEVTQTPSHQVTQMGQEVILRCVPISNHLYFYWYRQILGQKVEFLVSFYNNEISEKSEIFDDQFSVERPDGSNFTLKIRSTKLEDSAMYFCASSERGLAGNEQFFGPGTRLTVL.

The chain recombines TRBV5-4 with TRBJ2-7; 12 bases line up with TRBD1. The CDR3 extends over 18 amino acids. V trimming: 0 bases; J trimming: 4 bases; junction bases outside the gene matches: 11. CDR1 is SGHNT and CDR2 is YYREEE in the germline V gene (reference sequence). The CDR3 coding sequence is TGTGCCAGCAGCTTGGGAGATATCCGGGGACAGGGGGCTTACGAGCAGTACTTC. Its translation: CASSLGDIRGQGAYEQYF. The full variable domain, with the rest looked up from reference TRBV5-4 and TRBJ2-7, is ETGVTQSPTHLIKTRGQQVTLRCSSQSGHNTVSWYQQALGQGPQFIFQYYREEENGRGNFPPRFSGLQFPNYSSELNVNALELDDSALYLCASSLGDIRGQGAYEQYFGPGTRLTVT.

J is TRBJ2-3 and V is TRBV5-1, with 9 bases identical to TRBD1. After removal of 4 bases from V and 6 bases from J, the junction contained 9 bases not matched to a gene. The V gene's germline CDR1 is SGHRS and CDR2 YFSETQ. This CDR3 has 15 residues. The CDR3 loop is CASSGAGQGSDTQYF. In DNA, the CDR3 is TGCGCCAGCAGCGGGGCGGGACAGGGATCCGATACGCAGTATTTT.

CDR3 nucleotide sequence: TGCAGCGTGCGACAGAACAATAATTCACCCCTCCACTTT. Encoded protein: CSVRQNNNSPLHF. V usage is TRBV29-1 and J usage is TRBJ1-6, with a tentative D call TRBD1 (5 bases). Trimming removed 6 bases at V and 5 bases at J, with 11 bases between. This CDR3 has 13 amino acids. In germline, CDR1 is SQVTM, CDR2 ANQGSEA.

The chain links TRBV11-2 to TRBJ2-1, with 10 bases fitting TRBD2. The CDR3 is made up of 15 amino acids. Per the germline V gene, CDR1 is SGHAT and CDR2 is FQNNGV. The J segment lost 1 base and the V segment lost 5 bases, leaving 2 bases of the junction unmatched. This chain's CDR3 is CASSVSGRSYNEQFF. The CDR3, as DNA: TGTGCCAGCAGCGTTAGCGGGAGGTCCTACAATGAGCAGTTCTTC.

The table lists this clone with a few counts. The chain combines TRBV18 with TRBJ2-7, with 7 positions matching TRBD1. The ends lost 5 bases at V and 1 base at J; junction bases unmatched: 11. The CDR3 sequence is 16 residues long. Germline assignment: CDR1 KGHSH and CDR2 LQKENI. The CDR3 region has the DNA TGTGCCAGCTCATCGATCTCCGGGACAGAGTCCTACGAGCAGTACTTC. As protein: CASSSISGTESYEQYF.

This sequence joins TRBV21-1 and TRBJ2-2; TRBD2, the D gene given by the table, was not confirmed from the DNA. TRBV21-1 is deemed a pseudogene. This CDR3 comprises 18 residues. The CDR3, as DNA: TGTGCCAGCAGCCACAAGCTAGGACTAGCGGGAGGCACCGGGGAGCTGTTTTTT. Translating gives CASSHKLGLAGGTGELFF.

The V gene is TRBV6-1, the J gene TRBJ2-5; the D gene is possibly TRBD1 (6 bases). CDR3 length equals 14 residues. V lost 6 bases to trimming and J lost 5 bases, with 16 bases between them. Looked up from germline, CDR1 is MNHNS and CDR2 is SASEGT. CDR3 coding DNA: TGTGCCAGCAGCGCTCAGGGGCTCCTTGAGACCCAGTACTTC. This sequence encodes CASSAQGLLETQYF.

The rearrangement joins TRBV7-9 to TRBJ2-7; 10 positions agree with TRBD2. V lost 1 base and J lost 0; bases outside the gene matches: 6. The germline V gene encodes CDR1 SEHNR and CDR2 FQNEAQ (reference sequence). The CDR3 spans 17 residues. This CDR3 reads CASSLGDSGRNSYEQYF. Here the CDR3 DNA reads TGTGCCAGCAGCTTAGGGGATAGCGGGAGGAACTCCTACGAGCAGTACTTC.

Turning to this clone: The junction departs from germline at one end; a sequencing error may be responsible. The V call is TRBV7-7, the J call TRBJ2-7; 9 bases map to TRBD1. Per germline, CDR1 SSHAT and CDR2 FNYEAQ (reference sequence). The CDR3 is 13 residues long. CDR3 bases: TGTGCTAGCAGCTTTAGGACAGGGGACGAGCAGTACTTC. It specifies CASSFRTGDEQYF.

The chain links TRBV29-1 to TRBJ2-7; 10 bases match TRBD1. Germline trimming cut 4 bases from V and 2 bases from J; bases unmatched to any gene: 5. This CDR3 region has 14 residues. Germline V lookup: CDR1 SQVTM, CDR2 ANQGSEA. Here the CDR3 reads CSVGGQGPTYEQYF. The CDR3 DNA sequence: TGCAGCGTTGGGGGACAGGGGCCTACCTACGAGCAGTACTTC.

V usage is TRBV7-9 and J usage is TRBJ2-3; no definite D call. The germline V and J ends were trimmed by 2 bases and 2 bases, with 11 bases remaining between them. The CDR3 is 15 amino acids. Germline V gives CDR1 SEHNR, CDR2 FQNEAQ (reference sequence). The CDR3, as DNA: TGTGCCAGCAGCTTATTGGAGACTCTCACAGATACGCAGTATTTT. As protein: CASSLLETLTDTQYF.

This chain uses TRBV14 with TRBJ2-3; TRBD1 might be the D (6 bases). The CDR3 spans 18 residues. Trimming left V 2 bases short and J 5 bases short, with 23 bases between. Germline V gives CDR1 SGHDN, CDR2 FVKESK. In DNA, the CDR3 is TGTGCCAGCAGCCAATGGGCCCGGCGGAACAGGGAAGTAGATACGCAGTATTTT. Its translation is CASSQWARRNREVDTQYF.

The table lists this clone with a few counts. The rearrangement uses TRBV5-8 and TRBJ1-5; 10 bases agree with TRBD1. V lost 4 bases and J lost 3; bases outside the gene matches: 4. The CDR3 spans 15 residues. The germline CDR1 and CDR2 sequences are SGHTS and YDEGEE. CDR3 coding DNA: TGTGCCAGCAGCCCGGGACAGGGGAACAATCAGCCCCAGCATTTT. It translates to CASSPGQGNNQPQHF. The entire variable domain, with the rest obtained from reference TRBV5-8 and TRBJ1-5, is as follows: EAGVTQSPTHLIKTRGQQATLRCSPISGHTSVYWYQQALGLGLQFLLWYDEGEERNRGNFPPRFSGRQFPNYSSELNVNALELEDSALYLCASSPGQGNNQPQHFGDGTRLSIL.

The genes are TRBV4-2 and TRBJ2-3; maybe TRBD2 (7 bases). Germline V CDR1 and CDR2: LGHNA, YNFKEQ. Deletions cut 3 bases from V and 2 bases from J, with 12 bases between. There are 15 residues in the CDR3. The CDR3 loop reads CASSQAGAYTDTQYF. In DNA, the CDR3 is TGTGCCAGCAGCCAGGCGGGGGCTTACACAGATACGCAGTATTTT.

About this clone itself: A read error may produce the germline difference seen at one junction end. The rearrangement uses TRBV5-4 and TRBJ2-3; no clear D. The CDR3 runs to 10 residues. Germline V lookup: CDR1 SGHNT, CDR2 YYREEE (reference sequence). The CDR3 coding sequence is TGTGCCAGCAGCTTGACAGAGCCGGTATTT. Translation: CASSLTEPVF.

The rearrangement uses TRBV7-9 and TRBJ2-6; a possible D gene is TRBD2 (5 bases). This CDR3 is 19 amino acids long. From germline, CDR1 is SEHNR and CDR2 FQNEAQ (reference sequence). Trimming removed 1 base from V and 4 bases from J, with 20 bases in between. The CDR3 region is CASSLERTGLGNGANVLTF. The CDR3, as DNA: TGTGCCAGCAGCTTAGAACGAACCGGACTCGGCAACGGGGCCAACGTCCTGACTTTC.

The V call is TRBV7-8, the J call TRBJ1-4; 8 bases align to TRBD1. The V gene's germline CDR1 is SGHVS and CDR2 FQNEAQ. This CDR3 comprises 16 residues. V trimming: 1 base; J trimming: 4 bases; junction bases outside the gene matches: 5. In DNA form, the CDR3 reads TGTGCCAGCAGCTTAGGACAGGGGTGGATTAATGAAAAACTGTTTTTT. Protein product: CASSLGQGWINEKLFF.

This clone was recorded only once. The chain has TRBV7-6 and TRBJ2-7; D is perhaps TRBD1 (5 bases). Germline values: CDR1 SGHVS, CDR2 FNYEAQ. The CDR3 runs to 14 residues. Trimming removed 1 base from V and 5 bases from J, with 12 bases in between. DNA of the CDR3: TGTGCCAGCAGCTTAGTTGGGGCGGCCGACGAGCAGTACTTC. Translated, it gives CASSLVGAADEQYF.

Concerning this clone: This sample also contains other DNA sequences that code for the same CDR3. CDR3 bases: TGCAGCGTTGAAGAACTAGCGGGAGAGGTAGATACGCAGTATTTT. Encoded protein: CSVEELAGEVDTQYF. This chain connects TRBV29-1 to TRBJ2-3, with 11 positions matching TRBD2. Germline CDR1 is SQVTM and CDR2 is ANQGSEA. There are 15 residues in the CDR3. J was trimmed by 5 bases and V by 0 bases; bases with no gene match: 4.

V usage is TRBV19 and J usage is TRBJ2-7, with TRBD2 matching over 7 bases. This CDR3 comprises 15 residues. The V gene's germline CDR1 is LNHDA and CDR2 SQIVND (reference sequence). V shed 1 base and J 5 bases; nucleotides not matched to a gene: 8. CDR3 region: CASSIGAGESDEQYF. The DNA of the CDR3 is TGTGCCAGTAGTATAGGGGCGGGAGAGTCTGACGAGCAGTACTTC.

The chain recombines TRBV7-8 with TRBJ2-2, with 9 bases lining up with TRBD2. From germline, CDR1 is SGHVS and CDR2 FQNEAQ. CDR3 length equals 16 residues. The ends lost 6 bases at V and 3 bases at J; junction bases unmatched: 8. The CDR3 DNA reads TGTGCCAGCAGGAAAGGGGCGGGGGGGGACACCGGGGAGCTGTTTTTT. It translates to CASRKGAGGDTGELFF.

V is TRBV5-4 and J is TRBJ2-3; a weak D match, TRBD1 (5 bases). V was clipped by 1 base and J by 7 bases, with 10 bases between them. There are 13 residues in the CDR3. Germline V lookup: CDR1 SGHNT, CDR2 YYREEE (reference sequence). The CDR3 sequence: CASSLPQENTQYF. CDR3 nucleotide sequence: TGTGCCAGCAGCTTGCCACAGGAAAATACGCAGTATTTT.

V is TRBV30 and J is TRBJ2-7; tentatively, D is TRBD2 (5 bases). V lost 3 bases and J lost 7, with 16 bases in between. CDR1 and CDR2 from the germline V gene are GTSNPN and SVGIG (reference sequence). CDR3 length equals 13 residues. The CDR3 DNA sequence: TGTGCCTGGAGAGAGGGCCGGGATGGTGAGCAGTACTTC. Translating gives CAWREGRDGEQYF.

CDR3 region: CASSYSTGAGTEAFF. In nucleotides, the CDR3 is TGTGCCAGCAGTTACTCGACAGGGGCGGGGACTGAAGCTTTCTTT. This rearrangement joins TRBV6-5 to TRBJ1-1, with TRBD1 identical over 8 bases. Germline V gene lookup returns CDR1 MNHEY and CDR2 SVGAGI. The CDR3 is made up of 15 amino acids. V shed 0 bases and J 5 bases; nucleotides not matched to a gene: 5.

The chain has TRBV25-1 and TRBJ1-4; 12 bases align to TRBD1. CDR1 is MGHDK and CDR2 is SYGVNS in the germline V gene. There are 17 residues in the CDR3. After removal of 8 bases from V and 7 bases from J, the junction contained 14 bases not matched to a gene. The CDR3 spells CASGPGQGAPGTEKLFF. Here the CDR3 DNA reads TGTGCCAGCGGGCCGGGACAGGGGGCCCCAGGGACTGAAAAACTGTTTTTT. Based on the CDR3 plus reference TRBV25-1 and TRBJ1-4, the full variable domain is EADIYQTPRYLVIGTGKKITLECSQTMGHDKMYWYQQDPGMELHLIHYSYGVNSTEKGDLSSESTVSRIRTEHFPLTLESARPSHTSQYLCASGPGQGAPGTEKLFFGSGTQLSVL.

A word on this clone: The same CDR3 can be traced to other DNA sequences in this sample. The V and J genes are TRBV5-1 and TRBJ1-1; D is unclear. V lost 1 base to trimming and J lost 2 bases, with 6 bases between them. The CDR3 totals 13 residues. Germline V gives CDR1 SGHRS, CDR2 YFSETQ. This chain's CDR3 is CASSLTGNTEAFF. The CDR3 coding sequence is TGCGCCAGCAGCTTGACGGGTAACACTGAAGCTTTCTTT.

The sample holds a few counts of this clone. V is TRBV19 and J is TRBJ2-3; 9 bases are a match to TRBD1. This CDR3 is built from 16 residues. V shed 5 bases and J 3 bases; nucleotides not matched to a gene: 9. In germline, CDR1 is LNHDA, CDR2 SQIVND (reference sequence). Here the CDR3 reads CASSSPRDRATDTQYF. Here the CDR3 DNA reads TGTGCCAGTAGTTCACCCCGGGACAGGGCGACAGATACGCAGTATTTT.

The chain uses TRBV7-9 and TRBJ1-2; D is perhaps TRBD1 (6 bases). This CDR3 comprises 13 residues. V was pared by 8 bases and J by 0 bases, with 10 bases between. In germline, CDR1 is SEHNR, CDR2 FQNEAQ (reference sequence). CDR3 sequence: CASQDSTNYGYTF. DNA of the CDR3: TGTGCCAGCCAGGACAGTACTAACTATGGCTACACCTTC.

The V and J genes are TRBV7-2 and TRBJ2-7, with 10 nucleotides matching TRBD1. V lost 0 bases and J lost 7; bases outside the gene matches: 3. The CDR3 is made up of 14 amino acids. Germline V CDR1 and CDR2: SGHTA, FQGNSA. CDR3 residues: CASSLAGTGAEQYF. CDR3 DNA: TGTGCCAGCAGCTTAGCGGGGACAGGGGCTGAGCAGTACTTC. Using reference TRBV7-2 and TRBJ2-7 for the parts outside the CDR3, the full variable domain is GAGVSQSPSNKVTEKGKDVELRCDPISGHTALYWYRQSLGQGLEFLIYFQGNSAPDKSGLPSDRFSAERTGGSVSTLTIQRTQQEDSAVYLCASSLAGTGAEQYFGPGTRLTVT.